This T cell receptor beta chain was sequenced during a study of blood T cell repertoires in COVID-19. TCRdb keeps only in-frame clones here, not all; method: immunoSEQ multiplex PCR. The repertoire consists of a few hundred thousand clones, with about 88% occurring once and the leading ten covering under 8.5%. Trimming stripped 5 bases from V and 2 bases from J, with 15 bases between. The CDR3 runs 15 residues. Germline values: CDR1 SGHRS, CDR2 YFSETQ. Source material: peripheral blood. The TCR originated in a woman aged 60-75 years with COVID-19, enrolled during active disease. The chain joins TRBV5-1 to TRBJ2-3; a possible D gene is TRBD1 (6 bases). For the CDR3, the DNA is TGCGCCAGCAGGTACCCGGGACAAAACACAGATACGCAGTATTTT. This translates into CASRYPGQNTDTQYF.